The source of this T cell receptor (beta chain) is a study of T-cell memory formation after mild COVID-19. Across the whole study: Across donors, TCR clusters were largely donor specific.

Points from the study as a whole: Whereas later expanders leaned CD4+, clones contracting day 15 to 85 showed a balanced CD4/CD8 makeup. Mainly CM and EM harbored the contracting CD4+ clones; mainly EMRA harbored the CD8+ ones.

Barcoded TCR alpha and TCR beta cDNA libraries with UMIs came from 5'RACE using constant-segment primers. TCRdb re-called the 5' RACE reads through MiXCR, storing one row per CDR3 protein. The table includes about 470,000 distinct CDR3 sequences, 20% to 30% detected once. Notes on this clonotype: Its antigen is currently unknown.

Per the germline V gene, CDR1 is SGHTA and CDR2 is FQGNSA. V lost 5 bases to trimming and J lost 4 bases; unmatched junction nucleotides: 14. The length of the CDR3 is 16 residues. What was sequenced was PBMCs or a T cell subset sorted from them (not recorded which). The chain uses TRBV7-2 and TRBJ2-7, with 7 bases that match TRBD1. This clonotype was sampled from an adult woman who had mild COVID-19 (a few samples of this study predate the infection). Cell type and time point are not known. In nucleotides, the CDR3 is TGTGCCAGCAGCCATACAGGGGTTATACCCTCATACGAGCAGTACTTC. Its protein is CASSHTGVIPSYEQYF.